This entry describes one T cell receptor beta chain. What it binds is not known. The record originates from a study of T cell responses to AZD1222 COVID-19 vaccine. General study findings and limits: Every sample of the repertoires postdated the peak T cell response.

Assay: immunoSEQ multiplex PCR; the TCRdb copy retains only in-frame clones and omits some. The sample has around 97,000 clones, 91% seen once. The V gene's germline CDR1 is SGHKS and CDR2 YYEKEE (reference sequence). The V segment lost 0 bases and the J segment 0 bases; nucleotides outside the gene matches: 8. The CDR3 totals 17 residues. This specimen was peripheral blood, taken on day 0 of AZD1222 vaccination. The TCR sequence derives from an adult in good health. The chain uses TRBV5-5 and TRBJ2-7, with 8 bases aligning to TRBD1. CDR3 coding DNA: TGTGCCAGCAGCTTGGGGCACCAGGGGGCGATCTCCTACGAGCAGTACTTC. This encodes CASSLGHQGAISYEQYF.